This is a list of T cell receptor beta chains from one sample in a study of blood T cell repertoires in COVID-19. Clones were read by immunoSEQ multiplex PCR, and TCRdb kept only the in-frame ones, dropping some. The table has about 99,000 clones, 65% to 85% seen once. The source material was peripheral blood. Source of these receptors: a man in his 70s with active or convalescent COVID-19. Each CDR3 is given with its conserved first and last residue. The order of the fields is V gene, J gene, clone size, D gene, CDR3 protein, CDR3 DNA. D genes are given only for firm matches. Only some rows state a clone size, as once, few, many or a class for expanded clones.

>TRBV6-5|TRBJ2-7|NA|NA
CASSYSRRGMYEQYF
TGTGCCAGCAGTTACTCGCGACGGGGTATGTACGAGCAGTACTTC
>TRBV6-5|TRBJ2-1|NA|NA
CASSRTGTSFNEQFF
TGTGCCAGCAGCCGAACCGGGACTTCTTTCAATGAGCAGTTCTTC
>TRBV6-5|TRBJ2-5|few|NA
CASSSAAGETQYF
TGTGCCAGCAGTTCCGCCGCTGGCGAGACCCAGTACTTC
>TRBV9|TRBJ1-1|NA|NA
CASSPRVTGGETEAFF
TGTGCCAGCAGCCCGCGTGTCACGGGGGGAGAGACTGAAGCTTTCTTT
>TRBV2|TRBJ2-7|NA|TRBD2
CASSRLAGGLYEQYF
TGTGCCAGCAGTAGACTAGCGGGGGGGCTCTACGAGCAGTACTTC
>TRBV2|TRBJ1-5|NA|NA
CASSEVFRVDQPQHF
TGTGCCAGCAGTGAAGTTTTCAGGGTGGATCAGCCCCAGCATTTT
>TRBV28|TRBJ2-7|NA|NA
CASSFPGRTYEQYF
TGTGCCAGCAGTTTCCCCGGCAGGACCTACGAGCAGTACTTC
>TRBV5-8|TRBJ1-5|NA|TRBD1
CASSLQGTRNQPQHF
TGTGCCAGCAGCTTACAGGGGACCCGAAATCAGCCCCAGCATTTT
>TRBV5-1|TRBJ2-1|NA|TRBD2
CASSLLAGGPNEQFF
TGCGCCAGCAGCTTACTAGCGGGGGGACCAAATGAGCAGTTCTTC
>TRBV5-1|TRBJ1-3|NA|NA
CASRTGTGNTIYF
TGCGCCAGCAGGACGGGGACTGGAAACACCATATATTTT
>TRBV2|TRBJ2-2|once|NA
CAGTGNTGELFF
TGTGCCGGTACAGGAAACACCGGGGAGCTGTTTTTT